This T cell receptor beta chain was sequenced during a study of PD-L1 blockade in urothelial cancer. For the study at large: The analyses of blood took place 3 weeks (second dose) and 6 weeks after treatment start. Blood samples contained a median about 140,000 T cells.

Specified time point: peripheral blood 6 weeks after treatment start. Patients suffered from locally advanced or metastatic urothelial carcinoma. This table comes from immunoSEQ multiplex PCR, and its TCRdb copy is limited to in-frame clones, with some not included. The sample has 40,000 to 55,000 clones, around 90% seen once. Sample: PBMCs, taken around atezolizumab (anti-PD-L1) treatment. The receptor's source is a man between 60 and 75 years old with urothelial cancer.

The CDR3 sequence is CASSLLQIGYTF. DNA of the CDR3: TGTGCCAGCAGCTTGTTACAGATTGGCTACACCTTC. The rearrangement uses TRBV5-6 and TRBJ1-2; D is unresolved. V was pared by 1 base and J by 7 bases, with 8 bases between. This CDR3 has 12 residues. CDR1 is SGHDT, CDR2 YYEEEE, per germline.